A single sample gave rise to the 12 T cell receptor beta chains below, sequenced in a study of blood T cell repertoires in COVID-19. Method: immunoSEQ multiplex PCR; TCRdb's copy keeps in-frame clones and lacks some. Among 200,000 to 250,000 clones listed, around 90% were seen once. The sample comprised peripheral blood. The receptors originated from a man aged 55-75 years who had recovered from COVID-19.

The J gene is TRBJ1-2, the V gene TRBV7-2; 12 nucleotides match TRBD1. The V gene's germline CDR1 is SGHTA and CDR2 FQGNSA. The V gene end was trimmed by 5 bases and the J gene end by 8 bases; junction bases not matched to a gene: 3. CDR3 size: 13 residues. CDR3 DNA sequence: TGTGCCAGCAGCGGGACAGGGGGCAGAGGCTACACCTTC. Translation gives CASSGTGGRGYTF.

The gene calls are TRBV6-5 and TRBJ2-5; possibly TRBD1 for D (6 bases). Germline lookup yields CDR1 MNHEY and CDR2 SVGAGI. The germline V and J ends were trimmed by 7 bases and 5 bases, with 14 bases remaining between them. This CDR3 is 13 amino acids long. The CDR3 DNA reads as TGTGCCAGCACCCGGACAGTCCACGAGACCCAGTACTTC. Translating gives CASTRTVHETQYF.

This clone was seen just once. The chain uses TRBV29-1 and TRBJ2-1; 10 bases map to TRBD2. The CDR3 runs 15 residues. Per germline, CDR1 SQVTM and CDR2 ANQGSEA. Trimming removed 4 bases from V and 0 bases from J; junction bases left unmatched: 3. The CDR3 DNA is TGCAGCGTTGCCCTAGCGGGAGTCTCCTACAATGAGCAGTTCTTC. Translating gives CSVALAGVSYNEQFF.

V usage is TRBV28 and J usage is TRBJ2-7, with D maybe TRBD1 (6 bases). Germline V lookup: CDR1 MDHEN, CDR2 SYDVKM. This CDR3 comprises 14 residues. Trimming took 5 bases from V and 1 from J, leaving 12 bases between them. In nucleotides, the CDR3 is TGTGCCAGCAGTAAAGGACAGCGATCCTACGAGCAGTACTTC. It specifies CASSKGQRSYEQYF.

The rearrangement uses TRBV4-3 and TRBJ2-3; 8 bases line up with TRBD1. The length of the CDR3 is 13 residues. The V and J ends lost 5 bases and 4 bases, in that order; junction bases with no gene match: 2. The V gene's germline CDR1 is LGHNA and CDR2 YSLEER. DNA for the CDR3: TGCGCCAGCAGCGACAGGGGTGCAGATACGCAGTATTTT. It is translated as CASSDRGADTQYF.

This rearrangement joins TRBV2 to TRBJ1-4, with a weak D call TRBD1 (6 bases). The CDR3 loop spans 15 amino acids. Germline lookup yields CDR1 SNHLY and CDR2 FYNNEI. V was pared by 6 bases and J by 0 bases, with 11 bases between. This CDR3 is CASSKQGSTNEKLFF. CDR3 DNA: TGTGCCAGCAGCAAACAGGGTTCAACTAATGAAAAACTGTTTTTT.

The chain uses TRBV7-3 and TRBJ2-1, with D perhaps TRBD1 (6 bases). This CDR3 has 15 residues. Germline CDR1 and CDR2: SGHTA and FQGTGA. V shed 1 base and J shed 6 bases, with 13 bases lying between them. The CDR3 loop is CASSLRAGEFNEQFF. In nucleotides, the CDR3 is TGTGCCAGCAGCTTAAGGGCAGGGGAGTTCAATGAGCAGTTCTTC.

The chain uses TRBV19 and TRBJ2-2, with D possibly being TRBD2 (7 bases). Germline lookup yields CDR1 LNHDA and CDR2 SQIVND (reference sequence). Trimming took off 9 bases at V and 6 bases at J, with 17 bases between the two ends. This CDR3 is built from 14 residues. Here the CDR3 reads CASLGGAVAGELFF. The CDR3 nucleotides are TGTGCCAGCCTGGGGGGGGCGGTCGCCGGGGAGCTGTTTTTT.

The V call is TRBV7-8, the J call TRBJ1-3, with a weak D call TRBD1 (5 bases). Trimming removed 0 bases from V and 0 bases from J, with 9 bases in between. Germline V gene sequence: CDR1 SGHVS, CDR2 FQNEAQ. This CDR3 is 16 amino acids long. CDR3 sequence reads: CASSLAQGGSGNTIYF. The CDR3, as DNA: TGTGCCAGCAGCTTAGCGCAGGGCGGCTCTGGAAACACCATATATTTT. Complete variable domain (other parts from reference TRBV7-8 and TRBJ1-3): GAGVSQSPRYKVAKRGQDVALRCDPISGHVSLFWYQQALGQGPEFLTYFQNEAQLDKSGLPSDRFFAERPEGSVSTLKIQRTQQEDSAVYLCASSLAQGGSGNTIYFGEGSWLTVV.

The CDR3 DNA reads as TGTGCCAGCAATCGGGAGGTGAAACGGTGGGATAGCAATCAGCCCCAGCATTTT. This gives the protein CASNREVKRWDSNQPQHF. This chain joins TRBV28 and TRBJ1-5; D not resolved. Trimming cost V 7 bases and J 0 bases, with 22 bases left between them. CDR3 length: 18 amino acids. The germline V gene encodes CDR1 MDHEN and CDR2 SYDVKM.

The chain employs TRBV29-1 and TRBJ1-1; D uncertain. V was clipped by 6 bases and J by 1 base, with 9 bases between them. Germline V lookup: CDR1 SQVTM, CDR2 ANQGSEA. The CDR3 covers 12 residues. The CDR3 reads CSVTWRNTEAFF. For the CDR3, the DNA is TGCAGCGTGACATGGCGGAACACTGAAGCTTTCTTT.

The V gene is TRBV5-1, the J gene TRBJ2-2; TRBD2 matches at 7 bases. V shed 1 base, J shed 6 bases, and the junction held 6 bases outside the gene matches. CDR3 size: 15 residues. The germline V gene has CDR1 SGHRS and CDR2 YFSETQ. CDR3 nucleotides: TGCGCCAGCAGCTTGTTGGCGGGAGAGGCCGGGGAGCTGTTTTTT. It is translated as CASSLLAGEAGELFF.